The T cell receptor (beta chain) described here comes from a study of Graves' ophthalmopathy and Graves' hyperthyroidism. Study context: Peripheral blood sampling preceded any treatment and occurred at initial diagnosis. Study-level points and caveats: Ophthalmopathy progression predictions by the model showed 72% to 80% specificity and 70.59% sensitivity.

This clonotype was found many times. Its target is not known. If patients had other autoimmune diseases, uncontrolled infections, pregnancy or lactation, they were excluded. A 10 ml volume of fresh peripheral blood provided the PBMCs. RNA transcripts yielded amplified TCR beta CDR3 regions. A first-round RT-PCR used HTBI primers, followed by a second-round multiplex PCR. TCRdb used MiXCR to reprocess the multiplex PCR reads, holding one entry per CDR3 protein. The sample contains approximately 210,000 distinct CDR3 sequences, around 28% of which appear only once. The germline CDR1 and CDR2 sequences are LNHDA and SQIVND (reference sequence). V was cut by 1 base and J by 2 bases, with 5 bases left in between. This CDR3 region has 13 residues.

Sequencing was performed on peripheral blood. The V call is TRBV19, the J call TRBJ2-5; no definite D call. The receptor was derived from a man aged 45-60 years with Graves' ophthalmopathy. For the CDR3, the DNA is TGTGCCAGTAGTATAGGGTATCAAGAGACCCAGTACTTC. Amino acids: CASSIGYQETQYF.